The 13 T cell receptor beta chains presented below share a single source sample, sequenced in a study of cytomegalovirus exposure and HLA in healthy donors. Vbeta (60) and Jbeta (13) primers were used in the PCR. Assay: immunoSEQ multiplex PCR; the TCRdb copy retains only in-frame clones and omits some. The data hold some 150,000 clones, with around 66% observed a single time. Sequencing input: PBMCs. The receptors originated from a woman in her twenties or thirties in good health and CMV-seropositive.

The CDR3 reads CASSVDGGTMNTEAFF. Written as DNA, the CDR3 is TGTGCCAGCAGCGTAGACGGGGGAACAATGAACACTGAAGCTTTCTTT. The chain carries TRBV9 and TRBJ1-1; perhaps TRBD1 as D (5 bases). The CDR3 runs 16 residues. V lost 0 bases to trimming and J lost 0 bases, with 12 bases between them. CDR1 and CDR2 from the germline V gene are SGDLS and YYNGEE. Looking up the rest from reference TRBV9 and TRBJ1-1 gives the full variable domain: DSGVTQTPKHLITATGQRVTLRCSPRSGDLSVYWYQQSLDQGLQFLIQYYNGEERAKGNILERFSAQQFPDLHSELNLSSLELGDSALYFCASSVDGGTMNTEAFFGQGTRLTVV.

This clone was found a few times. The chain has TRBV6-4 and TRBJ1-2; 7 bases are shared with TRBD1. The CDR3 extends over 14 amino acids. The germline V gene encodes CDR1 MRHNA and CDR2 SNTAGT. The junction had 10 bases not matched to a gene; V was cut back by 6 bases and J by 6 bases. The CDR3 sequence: CASSDGEGGNGYTF. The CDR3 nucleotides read TGTGCCAGCAGCGACGGAGAAGGGGGCAATGGCTACACCTTC.

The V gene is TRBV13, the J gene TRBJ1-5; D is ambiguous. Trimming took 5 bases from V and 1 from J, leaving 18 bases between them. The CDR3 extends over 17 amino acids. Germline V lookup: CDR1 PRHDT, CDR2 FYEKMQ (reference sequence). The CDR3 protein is CASSPRGFGGSNQPQHF. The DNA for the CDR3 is TGTGCCAGCAGCCCCCGGGGATTCGGTGGGAGCAATCAGCCCCAGCATTTT. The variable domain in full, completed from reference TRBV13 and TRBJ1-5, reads AAGVIQSPRHLIKEKRETATLKCYPIPRHDTVYWYQQGPGQDPQFLISFYEKMQSDKGSIPDRFSAQQFSDYHSELNMSSLELGDSALYFCASSPRGFGGSNQPQHFGDGTRLSIL.

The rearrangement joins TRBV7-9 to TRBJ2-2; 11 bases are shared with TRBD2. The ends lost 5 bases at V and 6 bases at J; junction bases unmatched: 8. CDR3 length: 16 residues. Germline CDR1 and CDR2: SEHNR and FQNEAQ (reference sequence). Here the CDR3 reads CASSPTSGRRAGELFF. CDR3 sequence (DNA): TGTGCCAGCAGCCCCACTAGCGGGAGAAGGGCCGGGGAGCTGTTTTTT.

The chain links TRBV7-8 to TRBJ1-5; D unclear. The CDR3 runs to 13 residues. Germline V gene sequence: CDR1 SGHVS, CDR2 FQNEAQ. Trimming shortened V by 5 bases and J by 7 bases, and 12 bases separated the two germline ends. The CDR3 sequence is CASSDDRLQPQHF. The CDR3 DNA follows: TGTGCCAGCAGCGACGACCGACTCCAGCCCCAGCATTTT.

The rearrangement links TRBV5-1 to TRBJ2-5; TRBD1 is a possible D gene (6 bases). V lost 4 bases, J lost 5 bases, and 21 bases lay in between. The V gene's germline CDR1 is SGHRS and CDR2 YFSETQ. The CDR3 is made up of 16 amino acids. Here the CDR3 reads CASSVINTGSGETQYF. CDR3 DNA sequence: TGCGCCAGCAGCGTTATCAATACAGGGTCCGGGGAGACCCAGTACTTC.

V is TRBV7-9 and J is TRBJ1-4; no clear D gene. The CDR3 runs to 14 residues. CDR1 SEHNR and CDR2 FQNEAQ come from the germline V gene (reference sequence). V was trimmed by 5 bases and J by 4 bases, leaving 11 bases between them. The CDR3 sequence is CASSASGLNEKLFF. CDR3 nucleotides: TGTGCCAGCAGCGCTAGCGGGCTTAATGAAAAACTGTTTTTT.

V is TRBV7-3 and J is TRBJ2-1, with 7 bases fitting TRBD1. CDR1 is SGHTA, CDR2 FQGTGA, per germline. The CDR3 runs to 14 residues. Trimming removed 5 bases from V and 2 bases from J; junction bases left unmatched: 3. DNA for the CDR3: TGTGCCAGCAGCATCACAGGGGCCTACAATGAGCAGTTCTTC. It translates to CASSITGAYNEQFF.

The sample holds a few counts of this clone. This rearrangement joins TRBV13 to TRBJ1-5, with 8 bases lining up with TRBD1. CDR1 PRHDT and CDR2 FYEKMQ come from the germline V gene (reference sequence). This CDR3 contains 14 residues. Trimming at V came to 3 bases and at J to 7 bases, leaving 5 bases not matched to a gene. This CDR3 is CASSFQGAGQPQHF. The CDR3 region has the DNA TGTGCCAGCAGCTTTCAGGGGGCTGGCCAGCCCCAGCATTTT.

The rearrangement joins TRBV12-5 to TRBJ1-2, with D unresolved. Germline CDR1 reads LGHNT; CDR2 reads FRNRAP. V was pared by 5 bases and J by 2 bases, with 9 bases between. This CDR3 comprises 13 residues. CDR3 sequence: CASGPRHNYGYTF. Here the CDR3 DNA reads TGTGCTAGTGGTCCCAGGCACAACTATGGCTACACCTTC.

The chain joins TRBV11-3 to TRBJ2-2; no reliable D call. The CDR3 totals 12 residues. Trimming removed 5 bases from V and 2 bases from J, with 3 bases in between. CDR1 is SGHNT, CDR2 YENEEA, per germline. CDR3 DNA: TGTGCCAGCAGCCCAAACACCGGGGAGCTGTTTTTT. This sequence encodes CASSPNTGELFF.

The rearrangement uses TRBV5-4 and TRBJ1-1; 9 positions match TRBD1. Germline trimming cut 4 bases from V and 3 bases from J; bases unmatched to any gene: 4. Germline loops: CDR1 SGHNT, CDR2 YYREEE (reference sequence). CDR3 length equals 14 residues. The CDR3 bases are TGTGCCAGCAGCGACAACAGGGGGCACACTGAAGCTTTCTTT. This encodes CASSDNRGHTEAFF.

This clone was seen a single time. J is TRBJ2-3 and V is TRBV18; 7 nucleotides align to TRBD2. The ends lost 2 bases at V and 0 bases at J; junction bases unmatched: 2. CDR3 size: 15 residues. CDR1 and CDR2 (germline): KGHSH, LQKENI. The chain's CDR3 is CASSPASGSTDTQYF. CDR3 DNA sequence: TGTGCCAGCTCACCAGCTAGCGGAAGCACAGATACGCAGTATTTT.